Below, 5 T cell receptor beta chains from the same sample are listed, as sequenced in a study of cytomegalovirus exposure and HLA in healthy donors. Assay: immunoSEQ multiplex PCR; the TCRdb copy retains only in-frame clones and omits some. The table lists under 250,000 clones, approximately 87% of them singletons, with about 2.8% in the top ten. The sample taken for sequencing was PBMCs. These receptors were collected from a young man in good health and CMV-seronegative.

The V call is TRBV5-4, the J call TRBJ2-7, with 9 positions matching TRBD2. Germline values: CDR1 SGHNT, CDR2 YYREEE (reference sequence). Trimming cost V 0 bases and J 5 bases; bases outside gene matches: 12. This CDR3 region has 17 residues. CDR3 region: CASSLDLGGRARNEQYF. In DNA form, the CDR3 reads TGTGCCAGCAGCTTGGATCTCGGCGGGAGGGCCAGAAACGAGCAGTACTTC.

The chain uses TRBV28 and TRBJ2-2, with a possible D match to TRBD2 (6 bases). CDR1 and CDR2 (germline): MDHEN, SYDVKM. The length of the CDR3 is 16 residues. Trimming took 5 bases from V and 4 from J, leaving 17 bases between them. The CDR3 sequence: CASSHRGSIGTGELFF. The CDR3 DNA sequence: TGTGCCAGCAGTCACCGGGGGTCGATTGGCACCGGGGAGCTGTTTTTT.

The chain is built from TRBV29-1 and TRBJ2-5, with D possibly matching TRBD2 (7 bases). The germline V and J ends were trimmed by 3 bases and 5 bases, with 16 bases remaining between them. The CDR3 covers 14 residues. Germline V gene sequence: CDR1 SQVTM, CDR2 ANQGSEA. Written as DNA, the CDR3 is TGCAGCGTTGATGTTGGGGGGGCATTGGAGACCCAGTACTTC. This sequence encodes CSVDVGGALETQYF.

The chain has TRBV5-4 and TRBJ2-2, with TRBD2 identical over 8 bases. Germline V CDR1 and CDR2: SGHNT, YYREEE (reference sequence). The CDR3 runs 15 residues. The ends lost 4 bases at V and 2 bases at J; junction bases unmatched: 4. The CDR3 bases are TGTGCCAGCAGCCGGCGGGGGGACAACACCGGGGAGCTGTTTTTT. Its protein product is CASSRRGDNTGELFF. Complete variable domain (other parts from reference TRBV5-4 and TRBJ2-2): ETGVTQSPTHLIKTRGQQVTLRCSSQSGHNTVSWYQQALGQGPQFIFQYYREEENGRGNFPPRFSGLQFPNYSSELNVNALELDDSALYLCASSRRGDNTGELFFGEGSRLTVL.

This sequence joins TRBV6-5 and TRBJ2-1; D remains ambiguous. Germline CDR1 is MNHEY and CDR2 is SVGAGI. The length of the CDR3 is 12 residues. V gave up 0 bases and J gave up 11 bases, with 8 bases separating them. CDR3 nucleotides: TGTGCCAGCAGTTACTCGTTGGGCCAGCAGTTCTTC. Protein product: CASSYSLGQQFF.